Given below is one TCR beta chain in context. CDR3 size: 15 residues. Per germline, CDR1 SGHTA and CDR2 FQGNSA. The V and J ends lost 5 bases and 4 bases respectively, with 14 bases between them. Repertoires were generated with immunoSEQ multiplex PCR, while TCRdb's copy carries only in-frame clones and drops some. This sample has roughly 100,000 clones, with approximately 84% found just once. This sample stems from a study of blood T cell repertoires in COVID-19. About the research overall: T cells, B-cell-depleted T cells, or PBMCs supplied cDNA or gDNA.

The TCR sequence derives from a human donor in a cohort sampled during active COVID-19. The chain combines TRBV7-2 with TRBJ2-2; tentatively, D is TRBD2 (6 bases). The specimen sequenced was peripheral blood. The CDR3 DNA reads as TGTGCCAGCAGCCTCCTGAGGGGAGGCACCGGGGAGCTGTTTTTT. Residues: CASSLLRGGTGELFF. Together with reference TRBV7-2 and TRBJ2-2, the CDR3 gives the full variable domain: GAGVSQSPSNKVTEKGKDVELRCDPISGHTALYWYRQSLGQGLEFLIYFQGNSAPDKSGLPSDRFSAERTGGSVSTLTIQRTQQEDSAVYLCASSLLRGGTGELFFGEGSRLTVL.